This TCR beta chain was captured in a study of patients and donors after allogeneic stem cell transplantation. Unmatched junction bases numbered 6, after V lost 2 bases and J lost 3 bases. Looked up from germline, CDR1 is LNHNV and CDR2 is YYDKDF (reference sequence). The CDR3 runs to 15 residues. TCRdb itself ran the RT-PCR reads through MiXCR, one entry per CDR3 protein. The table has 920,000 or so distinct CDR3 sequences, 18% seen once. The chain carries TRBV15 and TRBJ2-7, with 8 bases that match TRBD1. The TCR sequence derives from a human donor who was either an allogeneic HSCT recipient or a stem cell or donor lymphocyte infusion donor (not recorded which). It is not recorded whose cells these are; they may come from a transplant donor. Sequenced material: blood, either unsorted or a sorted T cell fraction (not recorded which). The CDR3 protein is CATSRQGAQSYEQYF. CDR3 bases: TGTGCCACCAGCAGACAGGGGGCACAAAGCTACGAGCAGTACTTC.